This paragraph reports one TCR beta chain. Its antigen is not yet known. Base qualities are not at hand, and no much larger clone is one base apart. The CDR3 runs 13 residues from the cysteine to the phenylalanine. Only the CDR3 part of the read is kept: 39 bases, read in frame from the first base. The junction shows trimming of 3 bases on V and 2 bases on J, plus 10 bases between the germline ends. As encoded in the germline V gene, CDR1 is SQVTM while CDR2 is ANQGSEA. This sample was included in a study of T-cell reconstitution after alpha-beta-depleted transplantation in children (dated by TCRdb to the mid-2010s). Study-wide context: T-cell immune reconstitution after TCRalphabeta/CD19-depleted allogeneic hematopoietic cell transplantation in children was quantitatively tracked in the study by means of TCR repertoire profiling. The paper's findings and limits, for the study overall: The frequencies of hyperexpanded clones fell over the following months, and after one year, T-cell counts and TCRbeta diversity were mostly attributed to newly produced T cells. Apparently early alphabetaT-cell count recovery about two months after transplant reportedly relied on only several hundred rapidly expanded clones derived from non-depleted graft cells. The high TCRbeta diversity at day 60 in some patients was ascribed to recipient T cells and intrathymic progenitors that had survived conditioning.

What the treatment or condition label conveys for this sample: allogeneic hematopoietic cell transplantation with graft depleted of TCRalphabeta T cells and CD19 B cells. TCRalphabeta/CD19-depleted allogeneic hematopoietic cell grafts were given to the transplant recipients, all of whom were children. The library was built by means of PCR. Sequencing was carried out with an Illumina HiSeq 2500. TCR library preparation used molecular barcoding, with unique molecular identifiers applied to normalize quantification of the TCRbeta repertoire. TCRdb applied fastp at Q25 and MiXCR to the public reads, then kept only in-frame beta chains. Each CDR3 protein appears once, grouped with its most common genes and DNA. Present in this sample are 490,000 or so distinct CDR3 sequences, over 9.5% of which were seen just once. The ten largest clones add up to just over 2% of the sample.

The chain employs TRBV29-1 and TRBJ1-2, and TRBD1 may be the D gene, going by 5 matching bases. This material consisted of PBMCs, taken before TCRalphabeta/CD19-depleted stem cell transplant. This TCR derives from a child under 10 years old with inherited bone marrow failure, due to receive a stem cell transplant. The nucleotides are TGCAGCGTTGATCGGGACTCAAACTATGGCTACACCTTC. It translates as CSVDRDSNYGYTF.